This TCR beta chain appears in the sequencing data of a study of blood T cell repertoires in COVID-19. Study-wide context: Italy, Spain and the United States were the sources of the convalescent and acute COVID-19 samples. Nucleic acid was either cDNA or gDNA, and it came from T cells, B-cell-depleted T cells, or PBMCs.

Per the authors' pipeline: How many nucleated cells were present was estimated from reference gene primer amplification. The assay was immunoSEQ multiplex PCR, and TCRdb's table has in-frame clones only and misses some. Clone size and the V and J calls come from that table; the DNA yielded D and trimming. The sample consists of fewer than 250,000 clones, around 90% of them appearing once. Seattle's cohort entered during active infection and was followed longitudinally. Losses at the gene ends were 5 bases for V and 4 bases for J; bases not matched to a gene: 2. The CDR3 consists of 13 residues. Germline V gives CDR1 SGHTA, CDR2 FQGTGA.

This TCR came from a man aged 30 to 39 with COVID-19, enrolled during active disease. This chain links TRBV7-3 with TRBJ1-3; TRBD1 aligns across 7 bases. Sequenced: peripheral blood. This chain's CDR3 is CASSQGQGNTIYF. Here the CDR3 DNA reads TGTGCCAGCAGCCAGGGACAGGGAAACACCATATATTTT.